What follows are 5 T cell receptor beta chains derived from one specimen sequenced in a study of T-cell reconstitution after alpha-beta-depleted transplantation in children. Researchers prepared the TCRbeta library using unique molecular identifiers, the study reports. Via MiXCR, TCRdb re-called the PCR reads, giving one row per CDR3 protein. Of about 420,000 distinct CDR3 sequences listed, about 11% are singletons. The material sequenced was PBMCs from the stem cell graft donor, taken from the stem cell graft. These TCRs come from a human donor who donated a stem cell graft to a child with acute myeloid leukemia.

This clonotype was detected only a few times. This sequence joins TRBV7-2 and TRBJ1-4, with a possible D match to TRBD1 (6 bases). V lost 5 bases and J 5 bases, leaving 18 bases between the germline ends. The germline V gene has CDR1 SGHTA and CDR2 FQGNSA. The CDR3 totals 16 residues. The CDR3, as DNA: TGTGCCAGCAGCCAATTGGGTACAGGGATAAATGAAAAACTGTTTTTT. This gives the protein CASSQLGTGINEKLFF.

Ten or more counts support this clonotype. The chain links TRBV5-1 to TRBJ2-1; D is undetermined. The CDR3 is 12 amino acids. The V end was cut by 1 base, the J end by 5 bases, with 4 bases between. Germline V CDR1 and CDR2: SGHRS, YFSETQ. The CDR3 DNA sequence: TGCGCCAGCAGCTTGAGGGACAATGAGCAGTTCTTC. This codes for CASSLRDNEQFF.

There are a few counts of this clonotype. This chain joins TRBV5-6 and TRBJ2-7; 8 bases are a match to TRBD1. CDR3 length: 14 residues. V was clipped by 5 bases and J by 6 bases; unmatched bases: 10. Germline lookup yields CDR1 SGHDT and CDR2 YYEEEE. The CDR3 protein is CASREIKDRAEQYF. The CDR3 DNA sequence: TGTGCCAGCAGGGAGATTAAGGACAGGGCCGAGCAGTACTTC.

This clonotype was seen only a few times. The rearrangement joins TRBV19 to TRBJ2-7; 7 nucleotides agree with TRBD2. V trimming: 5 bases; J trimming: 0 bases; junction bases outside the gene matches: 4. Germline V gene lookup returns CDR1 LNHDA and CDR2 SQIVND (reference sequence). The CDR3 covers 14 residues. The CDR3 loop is CASSFQRDSYEQYF. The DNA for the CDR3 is TGTGCCAGTAGTTTCCAGCGGGACTCCTACGAGCAGTACTTC. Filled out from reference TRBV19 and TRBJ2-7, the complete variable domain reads DGGITQSPKYLFRKEGQNVTLSCEQNLNHDAMYWYRQDPGQGLRLIYYSQIVNDFQKGDIAEGYSVSREKKESFPLTVTSAQKNPTAFYLCASSFQRDSYEQYFGPGTRLTVT.

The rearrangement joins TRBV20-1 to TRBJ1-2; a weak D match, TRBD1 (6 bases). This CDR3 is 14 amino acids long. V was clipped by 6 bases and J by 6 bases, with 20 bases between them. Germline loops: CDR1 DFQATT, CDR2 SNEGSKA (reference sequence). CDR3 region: CSAFATGIEDGYTF. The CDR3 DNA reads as TGCAGTGCGTTCGCTACAGGGATAGAGGATGGCTACACCTTC.